This TCR beta chain originates from a study of molecular identifiers for immune sequencing clone quantification. About the research overall: Naive CD8 cell RNA, from approximately 20,000 or 100,000 cells, was split five ways in replicates, with four sequenced.

TCRdb re-called the PCR reads through MiXCR, storing one row per CDR3 protein. The sample gives about 100,000 distinct CDR3 sequences, roughly a third of which show up once; roughly 4.2% is in the top ten. Study outcomes and limitations: Identical barcode-sharing TCR molecules could lead to underestimated sizes for highly expanded clones.

A note on this clonotype: Antigen unknown.

Between the trimmed V and J ends, which lost 7 bases and 14 bases, there was a span of 20 bases. The CDR3 has 12 residues. This TCR came from a human donor in good health. Some libraries in this study had Jurkat cell RNA spiked in. The chain couples TRBV12-3 or TRBV12-4 to TRBJ2-5; D unclear. Sample: naive CD8+ T cells from blood, with Jurkat cell RNA spiked in. Subset meaning: FACS-sorted CD8+CD4-CCR7+CD45RA+ naive T cells. CDR3 residues: CASTLRGRSPYF. CDR3 nucleotides: TGTGCCAGCACCTTAAGAGGACGGTCCCCTTACTTC.